This T cell receptor (beta chain) was sequenced for a study of T cell clusters in autoimmune cytopenias. Study results and caveats: Clustering suggested that physiological T cell clusters were missing in primary autoimmune cytopenia patients.

Each sample's input was 250 ng genomic DNA, 35,000 to 40,000 genome equivalents. Concerning this clonotype itself: Its antigen is not identified.

The CDR3 totals 13 residues. The V gene's germline CDR1 is MNHEY and CDR2 SVGAGI. One tube held mixed TRB-A and TRB-B primer pools for touch-down PCR. TCRdb re-called the multiplex PCR reads, yielding one record per CDR3 amino acid sequence without DNA. This listing includes around 7,700 distinct CDR3 sequences. These same records also appear under a second study, on T cell repertoires in aging, cancer and after chemotherapy. That publication notes: Healthy donors lost TCR diversity with age mainly through richness, cancer patients through richness and evenness.

The TCR originated in a human donor in good health. The chain couples TRBV6-5 to TRBJ1-4. Sequenced input: peripheral blood. CDR3 amino acids: CASSYSSGGKLFF.